These 15 T cell receptor beta chains originate from one sample sequenced in a study of read filtering for tumor transcriptome and immune sequencing. From 300 to 450 ng of RNA, a library with molecular barcoded alpha/delta and beta/gamma adaptors was made. Each CDR3 protein is one row after TCRdb ran MiXCR on the reads. In the table there are roughly 90,000 distinct CDR3 sequences, 20% to 25% of which are singletons. The sample comprised a population of CD138-negative cells sorted from bone marrow. These receptors all stem from a donor aged 40 or older with multiple myeloma.

The V gene is TRBV2, the J gene TRBJ1-1; D is ambiguous. The germline gives CDR1 SNHLY, CDR2 FYNNEI. This CDR3 region has 13 residues. V lost 6 bases, J lost 6 bases, and 14 bases lay in between. The CDR3, as DNA: TGTGCCAGCAGCGTAGGGCCGAAGTCTGAAGCTTTCTTT. It translates to CASSVGPKSEAFF.

The DNA for the CDR3 is TGCGCCAGCAGTGAACTTAGAGGGAGCGGGGAGACCCAGTACTTC. Translation: CASSELRGSGETQYF. This sequence joins TRBV10-1 and TRBJ2-5; the D gene is possibly TRBD2 (6 bases). CDR3 length: 15 residues. Germline V gene sequence: CDR1 WNHNN, CDR2 SYGVQD (reference sequence). Trimming stripped 3 bases from V and 5 bases from J, with 16 bases between.

This clonotype was found many times. The chain combines TRBV7-8 with TRBJ1-5; D is perhaps TRBD1 (5 bases). Germline V CDR1 and CDR2: SGHVS, FQNEAQ. Trimming took off 5 bases at V and 5 bases at J, with 16 bases between the two ends. The length of the CDR3 is 15 residues. CDR3 amino acids: CASSPLLGGDQPQHF. The CDR3, as DNA: TGTGCCAGCAGCCCACTGCTGGGGGGAGATCAGCCCCAGCATTTT.

This clonotype was seen more than once but under ten times. The chain combines TRBV29-1 with TRBJ1-1, with TRBD1 matching over 7 bases. Trimming at V came to 6 bases and at J to 1 base, leaving 2 bases not matched to a gene. Per germline, CDR1 SQVTM and CDR2 ANQGSEA. The CDR3 has 12 residues. The CDR3 loop is CSVRQGNTEAFF. The CDR3 DNA follows: TGCAGCGTACGACAGGGGAACACTGAAGCTTTCTTT.

This clonotype was found a few times. The chain employs TRBV28 and TRBJ2-1, with a tentative D call TRBD2 (6 bases). Germline V lookup: CDR1 MDHEN, CDR2 SYDVKM. Trimming shortened V by 8 bases and J by 0 bases, and 11 bases separated the two germline ends. The length of the CDR3 is 14 residues. As DNA, the CDR3 is TGTGCCAGCTGGGCGGGGAGCTCCTACAATGAGCAGTTCTTC. This gives the protein CASWAGSSYNEQFF. Drawing the rest from reference TRBV28 and TRBJ2-1, the complete variable domain is DVKVTQSSRYLVKRTGEKVFLECVQDMDHENMFWYRQDPGLGLRLIYFSYDVKMKEKGDIPEGYSVSREKKERFSLILESASTNQTSMYLCASWAGSSYNEQFFGPGTRLTVL.

The CDR3 bases are TGCAGCGTCCTAGGATGGTCCTACAATGAGCAGTTCTTC. Protein: CSVLGWSYNEQFF. The V gene is TRBV29-1, the J gene TRBJ2-1; no firm D call. This CDR3 comprises 13 residues. From germline, CDR1 is SQVTM and CDR2 ANQGSEA. Trimming took off 6 bases at V and 1 base at J, with 10 bases between the two ends.

Remarks on this clonotype: Since a much larger clone is just one base distant, this may be a read error. The V call is TRBV28, the J call TRBJ1-4, with a possible D match to TRBD1 (6 bases). The CDR3 totals 16 residues. Germline V gives CDR1 MDHEN, CDR2 SYDVKM. Trimming pared 7 bases from V and 8 bases from J, leaving 23 bases between. CDR3 residues: CASTAYTGSLVEKLFF. The CDR3, as DNA: TGTGCCAGCACCGCTTATACAGGGTCGCTGGTCGAAAAACTGTTTTTT.

In this sample, this clonotype turned up many times. The J gene is TRBJ2-7, the V gene TRBV3-1, with D unclear. V was trimmed by 3 bases and J by 3 bases, leaving 18 bases between them. CDR1 is LGHDT and CDR2 is YNNKEL in the germline V gene (reference sequence). This CDR3 has 16 residues. The CDR3 DNA is TGTGCCAGCAGCCATCGGAGTCTAGGGCTGATCTACGAGCAGTACTTC. It encodes CASSHRSLGLIYEQYF.

The table lists this clonotype with a few counts. One end of the junction is discordant with germline, which a read error may explain. This chain uses TRBV28 with TRBJ1-1, with 7 bases matching TRBD1. From germline, CDR1 is MDHEN and CDR2 SYDVKM. The CDR3 spans 14 residues. CDR3 nucleotide sequence: TGTGCCAGCAGTACCAGGGGGGGAAATACTGAAGCTCTCTTT. Its translation: CASSTRGGNTEALF.

This clonotype occurred many times. The chain is built from TRBV28 and TRBJ2-5; tentative D call: TRBD1 (5 bases). Germline CDR1 and CDR2: MDHEN and SYDVKM. This CDR3 is 13 amino acids long. The germline V and J ends were trimmed by 7 bases and 5 bases, with 14 bases remaining between them. CDR3 nucleotide sequence: TGTGCCAGCATGGGGCTACCCCTTGAGACCCAGTACTTC. It encodes CASMGLPLETQYF.

A few counts support this clonotype. This CDR3 is missing its conserved last phenylalanine or tryptophan, likely due to a read error. The rearrangement links TRBV14 to TRBJ2-1; D unresolved. Germline V gene sequence: CDR1 SGHDN, CDR2 FVKESK. The CDR3 is 13 residues long. V was cut by 1 base and J by 9 bases, with 10 bases left in between. DNA for the CDR3: TGTGCCAGCAGCCAAGTTGAAGGGCTTGAGCAGTTCCTC. Translation: CASSQVEGLEQFL.

This chain links TRBV28 with TRBJ1-2; 7 positions agree with TRBD1. V gave up 5 bases and J gave up 2 bases; unmatched junction bases: 8. Germline V gene sequence: CDR1 MDHEN, CDR2 SYDVKM. The CDR3 is 15 residues long. The CDR3 DNA reads TGTGCCAGCAGTCCCGGGACAGCGTCAAACTATGGCTACACCTTC. As protein: CASSPGTASNYGYTF.

Only a few counts were recorded for this clonotype. This chain joins TRBV20-1 and TRBJ2-1, with TRBD1 identical over 7 bases. V shed 6 bases and J 2 bases; nucleotides not matched to a gene: 4. The CDR3 loop spans 13 amino acids. From germline, CDR1 is DFQATT and CDR2 SNEGSKA (reference sequence). As DNA, the CDR3 is TGCAGTGCCCCGACAGGGACCTACAATGAGCAGTTCTTC. Amino acids: CSAPTGTYNEQFF.

This clonotype was picked up many times. The chain links TRBV28 to TRBJ2-5, with a tentative D call TRBD1 (6 bases). Trimming left V 4 bases short and J 5 bases short, with 20 bases between. The length of the CDR3 is 16 residues. Germline CDR1 is MDHEN and CDR2 is SYDVKM. CDR3 sequence: CASSSRPGHPSETQYF. Written as DNA, the CDR3 is TGTGCCAGCAGTTCGCGACCGGGACACCCTTCGGAGACCCAGTACTTC.

This clonotype was picked up many times. The chain combines TRBV5-1 with TRBJ2-3; no clear D. The V gene's germline CDR1 is SGHRS and CDR2 YFSETQ. The germline V and J ends were trimmed by 0 bases and 2 bases, with 10 bases remaining between them. The CDR3 consists of 15 residues. For the CDR3, the DNA is TGCGCCAGCAGCTTGGTTCCCCAGGACACAGATACGCAGTATTTT. Translating it yields CASSLVPQDTDTQYF. Based on the CDR3 plus reference TRBV5-1 and TRBJ2-3, the full variable domain is KAGVTQTPRYLIKTRGQQVTLSCSPISGHRSVSWYQQTPGQGLQFLFEYFSETQRNKGNFPGRFSGRQFSNSRSEMNVSTLELGDSALYLCASSLVPQDTDTQYFGPGTRLTVL.